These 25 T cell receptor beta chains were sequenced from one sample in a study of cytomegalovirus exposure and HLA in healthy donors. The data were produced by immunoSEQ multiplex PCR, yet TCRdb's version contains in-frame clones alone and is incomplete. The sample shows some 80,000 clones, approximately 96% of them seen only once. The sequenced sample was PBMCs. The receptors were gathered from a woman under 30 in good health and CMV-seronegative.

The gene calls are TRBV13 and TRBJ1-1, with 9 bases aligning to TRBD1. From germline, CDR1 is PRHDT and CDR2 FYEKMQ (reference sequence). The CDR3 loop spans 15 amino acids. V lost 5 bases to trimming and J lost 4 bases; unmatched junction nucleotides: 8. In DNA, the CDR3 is TGTGCCAGCAGCCCTGACAGGGGGTATGGCACTGAAGCTTTCTTT. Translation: CASSPDRGYGTEAFF. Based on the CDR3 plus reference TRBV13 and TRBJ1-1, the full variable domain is AAGVIQSPRHLIKEKRETATLKCYPIPRHDTVYWYQQGPGQDPQFLISFYEKMQSDKGSIPDRFSAQQFSDYHSELNMSSLELGDSALYFCASSPDRGYGTEAFFGQGTRLTVV.

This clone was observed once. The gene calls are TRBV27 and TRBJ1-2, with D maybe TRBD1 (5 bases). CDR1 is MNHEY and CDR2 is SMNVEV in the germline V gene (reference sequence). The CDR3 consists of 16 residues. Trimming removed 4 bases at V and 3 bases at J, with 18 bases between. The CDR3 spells CASSSRAGLRDYGYTF. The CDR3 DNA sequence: TGTGCCAGCAGTTCCAGAGCGGGACTCCGGGACTATGGCTACACCTTC.

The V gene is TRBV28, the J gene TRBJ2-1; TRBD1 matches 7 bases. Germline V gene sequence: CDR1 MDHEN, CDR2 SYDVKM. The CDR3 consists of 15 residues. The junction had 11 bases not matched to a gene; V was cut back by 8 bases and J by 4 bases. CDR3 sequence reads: CASHRDRDKYNEQFF. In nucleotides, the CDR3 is TGTGCCAGCCATCGCGACAGGGACAAATACAATGAGCAGTTCTTC.

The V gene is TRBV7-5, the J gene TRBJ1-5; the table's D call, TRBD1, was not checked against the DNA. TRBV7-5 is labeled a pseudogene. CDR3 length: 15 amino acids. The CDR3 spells CVRSSPKGSNQPQHF. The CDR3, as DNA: TGTGTCAGAAGCTCCCCGAAGGGGAGCAATCAGCCCCAGCATTTT.

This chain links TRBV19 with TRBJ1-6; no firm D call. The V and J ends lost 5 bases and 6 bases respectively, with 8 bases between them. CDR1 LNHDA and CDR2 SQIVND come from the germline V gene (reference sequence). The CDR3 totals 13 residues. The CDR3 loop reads CASSLAFNSPLHF. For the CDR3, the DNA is TGTGCCAGTAGTCTCGCGTTTAATTCACCCCTCCACTTT.

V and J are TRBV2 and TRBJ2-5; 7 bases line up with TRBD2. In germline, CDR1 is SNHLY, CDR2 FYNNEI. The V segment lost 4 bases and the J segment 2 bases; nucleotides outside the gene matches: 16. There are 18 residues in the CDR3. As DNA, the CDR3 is TGTGCCAGCAGTGGAGGACTAGGCGCGTCTTGGGAGCAAGAGACCCAGTACTTC. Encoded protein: CASSGGLGASWEQETQYF.

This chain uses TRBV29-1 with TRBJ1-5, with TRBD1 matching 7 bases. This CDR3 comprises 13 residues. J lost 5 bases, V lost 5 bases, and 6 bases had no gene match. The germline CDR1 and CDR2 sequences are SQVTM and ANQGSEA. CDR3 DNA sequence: TGCAGCGTTACGACAGGGCAGGATCAGCCCCAGCATTTT. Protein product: CSVTTGQDQPQHF.

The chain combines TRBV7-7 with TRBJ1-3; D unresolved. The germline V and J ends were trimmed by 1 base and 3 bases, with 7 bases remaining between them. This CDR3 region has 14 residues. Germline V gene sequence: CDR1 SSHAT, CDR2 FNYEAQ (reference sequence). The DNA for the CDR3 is TGTGCCAGCAGCTTAGACATTGGTGGAAACACCATATATTTT. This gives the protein CASSLDIGGNTIYF.

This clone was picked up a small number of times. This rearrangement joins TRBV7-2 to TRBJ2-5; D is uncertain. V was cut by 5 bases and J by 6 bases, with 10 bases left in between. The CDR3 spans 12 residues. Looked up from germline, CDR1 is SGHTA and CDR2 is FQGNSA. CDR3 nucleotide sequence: TGTGCCAGCAGCCCCACTGTGCAGACCCAGTACTTC. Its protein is CASSPTVQTQYF.

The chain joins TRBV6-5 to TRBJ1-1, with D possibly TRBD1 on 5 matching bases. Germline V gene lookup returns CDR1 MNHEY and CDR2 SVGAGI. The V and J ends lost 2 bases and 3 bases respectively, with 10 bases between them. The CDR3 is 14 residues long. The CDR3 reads CASSYLGEDTEAFF. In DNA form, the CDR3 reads TGTGCCAGCAGTTACCTGGGGGAGGACACTGAAGCTTTCTTT.

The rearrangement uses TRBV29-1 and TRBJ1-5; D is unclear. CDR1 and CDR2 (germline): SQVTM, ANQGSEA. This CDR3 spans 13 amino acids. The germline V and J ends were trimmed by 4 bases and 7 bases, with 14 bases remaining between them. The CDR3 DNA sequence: TGCAGCGTTGCCGGCCAACACGGGCAGCCCCAGCATTTT. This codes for CSVAGQHGQPQHF.

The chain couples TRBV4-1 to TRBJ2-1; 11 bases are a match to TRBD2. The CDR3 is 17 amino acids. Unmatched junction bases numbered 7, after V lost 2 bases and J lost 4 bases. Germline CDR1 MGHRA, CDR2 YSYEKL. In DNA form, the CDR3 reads TGCGCCAGCAGCCAACCTTCCGGGACTAGCGGATACAATGAGCAGTTCTTC. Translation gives CASSQPSGTSGYNEQFF.

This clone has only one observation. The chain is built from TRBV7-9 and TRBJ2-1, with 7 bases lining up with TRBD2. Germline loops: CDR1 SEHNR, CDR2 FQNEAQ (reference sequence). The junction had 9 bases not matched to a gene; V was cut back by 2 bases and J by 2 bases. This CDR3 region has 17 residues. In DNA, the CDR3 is TGTGCCAGCAGCTTACCTCTCCGACTAGCTCCCTACAATGAGCAGTTCTTC. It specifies CASSLPLRLAPYNEQFF.

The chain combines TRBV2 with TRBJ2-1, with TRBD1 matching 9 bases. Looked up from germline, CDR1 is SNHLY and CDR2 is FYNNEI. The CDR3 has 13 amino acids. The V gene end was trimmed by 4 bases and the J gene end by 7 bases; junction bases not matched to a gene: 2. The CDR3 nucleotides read TGTGCCAGCAGTGGGGGACAGGGAAATGAGCAGTTCTTC. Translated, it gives CASSGGQGNEQFF.

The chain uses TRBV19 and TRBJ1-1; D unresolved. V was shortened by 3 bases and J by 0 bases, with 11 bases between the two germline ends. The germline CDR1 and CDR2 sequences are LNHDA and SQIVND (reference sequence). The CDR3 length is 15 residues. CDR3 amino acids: CASSINHRLNTEAFF. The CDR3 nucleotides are TGTGCCAGTAGTATTAATCACAGACTGAACACTGAAGCTTTCTTT.

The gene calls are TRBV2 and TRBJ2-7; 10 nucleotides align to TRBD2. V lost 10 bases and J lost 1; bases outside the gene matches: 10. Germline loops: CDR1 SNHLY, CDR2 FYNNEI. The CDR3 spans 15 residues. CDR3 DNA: TGTGCCACCAGGGCTAGCGGGAGTGCGTCCTACGAGCAGTACTTC. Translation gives CATRASGSASYEQYF.

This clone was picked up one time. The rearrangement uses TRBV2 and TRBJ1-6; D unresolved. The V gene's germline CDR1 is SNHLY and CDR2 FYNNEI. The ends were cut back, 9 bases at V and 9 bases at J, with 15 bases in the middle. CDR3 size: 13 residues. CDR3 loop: CASGSKPSSPLHF. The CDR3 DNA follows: TGTGCCAGTGGTTCGAAACCGAGTTCACCCCTCCACTTT.

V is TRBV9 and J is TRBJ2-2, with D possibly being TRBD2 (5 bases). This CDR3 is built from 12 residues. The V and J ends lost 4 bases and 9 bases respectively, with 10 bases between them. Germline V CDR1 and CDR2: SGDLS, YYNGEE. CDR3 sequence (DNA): TGTGCCAGCAGCCCGGACTTATGGGAGCTGTTTTTT. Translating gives CASSPDLWELFF. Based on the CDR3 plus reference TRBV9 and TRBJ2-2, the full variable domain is DSGVTQTPKHLITATGQRVTLRCSPRSGDLSVYWYQQSLDQGLQFLIQYYNGEERAKGNILERFSAQQFPDLHSELNLSSLELGDSALYFCASSPDLWELFFGEGSRLTVL.

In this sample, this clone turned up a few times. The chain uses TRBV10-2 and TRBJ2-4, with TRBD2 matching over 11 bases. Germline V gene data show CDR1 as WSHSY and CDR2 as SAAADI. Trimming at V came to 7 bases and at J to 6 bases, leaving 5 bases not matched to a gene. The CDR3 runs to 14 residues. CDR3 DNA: TGCGCCAGCAATTTAGCGGGAGGGCTAAACATTCAGTACTTC. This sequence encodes CASNLAGGLNIQYF.

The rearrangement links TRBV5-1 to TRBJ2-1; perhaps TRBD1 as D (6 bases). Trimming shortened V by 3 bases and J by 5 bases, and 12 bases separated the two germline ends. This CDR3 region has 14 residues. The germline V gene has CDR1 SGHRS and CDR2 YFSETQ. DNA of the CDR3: TGCGCCAGCAGCTGGCAGGGGAACGACAATGAGCAGTTCTTC. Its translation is CASSWQGNDNEQFF. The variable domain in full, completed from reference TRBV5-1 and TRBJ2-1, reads KAGVTQTPRYLIKTRGQQVTLSCSPISGHRSVSWYQQTPGQGLQFLFEYFSETQRNKGNFPGRFSGRQFSNSRSEMNVSTLELGDSALYLCASSWQGNDNEQFFGPGTRLTVL.

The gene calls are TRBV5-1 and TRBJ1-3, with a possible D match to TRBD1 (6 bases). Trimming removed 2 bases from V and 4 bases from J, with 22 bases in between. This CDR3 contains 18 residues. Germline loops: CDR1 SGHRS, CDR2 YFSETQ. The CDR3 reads CASSFLPGQGTSGNTIYF. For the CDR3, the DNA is TGCGCCAGCAGCTTCCTGCCGGGCCAGGGGACGTCCGGAAACACCATATATTTT.

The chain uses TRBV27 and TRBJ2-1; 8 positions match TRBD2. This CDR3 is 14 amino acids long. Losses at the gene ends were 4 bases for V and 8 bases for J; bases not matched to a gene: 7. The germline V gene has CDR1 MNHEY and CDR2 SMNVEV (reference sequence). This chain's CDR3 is CASSSRRGEDEQFF. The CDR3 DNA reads TGTGCCAGCAGTTCCCGGCGGGGGGAAGATGAGCAGTTCTTC.

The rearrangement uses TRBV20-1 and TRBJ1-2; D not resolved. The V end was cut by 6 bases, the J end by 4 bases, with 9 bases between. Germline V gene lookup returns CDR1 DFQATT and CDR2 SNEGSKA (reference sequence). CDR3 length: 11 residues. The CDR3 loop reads CSAGGGYGYTF. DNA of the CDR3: TGCAGTGCCGGAGGAGGCTATGGCTACACCTTC.

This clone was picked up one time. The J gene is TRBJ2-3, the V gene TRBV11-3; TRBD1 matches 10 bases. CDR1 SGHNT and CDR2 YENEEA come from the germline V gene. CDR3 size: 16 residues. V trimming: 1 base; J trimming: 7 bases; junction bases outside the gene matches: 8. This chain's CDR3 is CASSLAPGQGNYTQYF. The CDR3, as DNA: TGTGCCAGCAGCTTAGCCCCGGGACAGGGGAACTATACGCAGTATTTT. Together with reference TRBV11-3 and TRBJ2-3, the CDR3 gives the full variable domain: EAGVVQSPRYKIIEKKQPVAFWCNPISGHNTLYWYLQNLGQGPELLIRYENEEAVDDSQLPKDRFSAERLKGVDSTLKIQPAELGDSAVYLCASSLAPGQGNYTQYFGPGTRLTVL.

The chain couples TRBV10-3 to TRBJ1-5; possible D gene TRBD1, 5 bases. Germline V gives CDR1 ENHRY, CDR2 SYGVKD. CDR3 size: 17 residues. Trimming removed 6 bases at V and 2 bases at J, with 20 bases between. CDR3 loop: CAISPLGTGEGNQPQHF. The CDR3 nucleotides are TGTGCCATCAGCCCCTTAGGAACGGGGGAGGGCAATCAGCCCCAGCATTTT.